These T cell receptor beta chains were read from a single sample in a study of blood T cell repertoires in COVID-19. Profiling relied on immunoSEQ multiplex PCR, and the TCRdb table lists in-frame clones only, not all of them. The repertoire holds about 64,000 clones, with about 76% as singletons. Sequenced sample: peripheral blood. These receptors all come from a human donor in a cohort sampled during active COVID-19. Both conserved end residues are part of each CDR3. The order of the fields is V gene, D gene, clone size, J gene, CDR3 DNA, CDR3 protein. The D gene is left open where the match is weak. Part of the rows lack a size; the others show once, few, many or a class for expanded clones.

TRBV20-1,-,-,TRBJ2-1,TGCAGTGCTAGGCCGAGATGGGAGCAGTTCTTC,CSARPRWEQFF
TRBV7-8,-,few,TRBJ2-7,TGTGCCAGCAGCTCCAGGAGGGGAGTTCGGGCCGAGCAGTACTTC,CASSSRRGVRAEQYF
TRBV9,TRBD2,-,TRBJ2-3,TGTGCCAGCAGCCCCCGGGCGCTGGCGGGGGGGCCATTAGATACGCAGTATTTT,CASSPRALAGGPLDTQYF
TRBV5-4,-,-,TRBJ1-2,TGTGCCAGCAGCTTGACTGGGAACAGGGTCTACTACACCTTC,CASSLTGNRVYYTF
TRBV18,-,-,TRBJ2-1,TGTGCCAGCTCACCACAACGTGCACGGTACAATGAGCAGTTCTTC,CASSPQRARYNEQFF
TRBV24-1,TRBD1,-,TRBJ2-7,TGTGCCACCAGTGAGGCCAACAGGGGGAACTCCTACGAGCAGTACTTC,CATSEANRGNSYEQYF
TRBV30,-,-,TRBJ2-3,TGTGCCTGGAGAAAGGACAATAGACCAGATACGCAGTATTTT,CAWRKDNRPDTQYF
TRBV5-6,TRBD1,-,TRBJ2-7,TGTGCCAGCAGCTTCCCCCCGCCAGCCACAGGGGATGTGTACTTC,CASSFPPPATGDVYF
TRBV5-1,TRBD1,-,TRBJ1-1,TGCGCCAGCAGCCCTGGGACAGGGGGTTTTAACACTGAAGCTTTCTTT,CASSPGTGGFNTEAFF
TRBV11-2,TRBD2,-,TRBJ2-1,TGTGCCAGCAGCTTAGATGGGACTAGCTCTGATGAGCAGTTCTTC,CASSLDGTSSDEQFF
TRBV24-1,-,-,TRBJ2-1,TGTGCCACCAGTGGTAGTCCCAATGAGCAGTTCTTC,CATSGSPNEQFF
TRBV28,-,once,TRBJ1-4,TGTGCCAGCAGTTTGACAGGTTTAGGTGACGAAAAACTGTTTTTT,CASSLTGLGDEKLFF
TRBV11-2,TRBD2,-,TRBJ2-3,TGTGCCAGCAGCTTAGTTGGTAGCGGGGGGGCCCAGGATACGCAGTATTTT,CASSLVGSGGAQDTQYF
TRBV3-1/TRBV3-2,-,-,TRBJ1-6,TGTGCCAGCAGTCGTACAGATTCACCCCTCCACTTT,CASSRTDSPLHF
TRBV5-1,TRBD1,-,TRBJ2-1,TGCGCCAGCAGCCCCGACAGGGCTTACAATGAGCAGTTCTTC,CASSPDRAYNEQFF
TRBV2,-,-,TRBJ1-5,TGTGCCAGCAGTGTCTTTAAGGGCGGGGTTCAGCCCCAGCATTTT,CASSVFKGGVQPQHF
TRBV6-2/TRBV6-3,TRBD1,-,TRBJ2-2,TGTGCCAGCAGTTACGCGGGACAGGGAATGGCGAACACCGGGGAGCTGTTTTTT,CASSYAGQGMANTGELFF